The T cell receptor (beta chain) described here comes from a study of T cells in Graves' hyperthyroidism and ophthalmopathy (dated by TCRdb to the late 2010s). At the level of the whole study: Peripheral blood samples were taken at initial diagnosis, before any treatment was given. To identify TCR V-J signatures that set the groups apart, the researchers used a discovery cohort of 100 patients, made up of 40 to 45 with Graves' ophthalmopathy and 55 to 65 with stable Graves' hyperthyroidism. Prospective prediction of ophthalmopathy was tested in an independent validation cohort consisting of 18 hyperthyroidism patients and 15 or so patients who later progressed to ophthalmopathy. The 90 or so discovery patients were randomly split 7:3 into training and test sets. Thyroid tissue and blood T-cell repertoires from six Graves' hyperthyroidism patients were also compared in the study. After blood sampling, hyperthyroidism patients were treated with methimazole at a starting dose of 30 mg daily, and ophthalmopathy patients were treated with high-dose intravenous methylprednisolone. TCR Vbeta CDR3 sequencing of 120 to 150 peripheral blood samples (over 40 ophthalmopathy, about 80 hyperthyroidism and around 17 progressor patients) is reported in the paper. Study-wide findings and limitations: In validation, progression to ophthalmopathy was predicted by the model with 65% to 71% sensitivity and 72.22% specificity, a median of about 6.4 months before onset. No statistical method was used to set the sample size in advance, and investigators knew the group allocation. Most expanded thyroid clonotypes (frequency above 0.001) were also detected in blood, suggesting blood repertoires may reflect thyroid immune responses. A 13 V-J signature model separated ophthalmopathy from stable hyperthyroidism, with around 91% sensitivity and 81.08% specificity in cross-validation and 80%/75% in testing.

Concerning this clonotype itself: What antigen it recognizes has not been identified. Base-call qualities are not available, and no considerably larger clone is one nucleotide away.

From its cysteine to its phenylalanine, the CDR3 spans 14 amino acids. The entry retains the CDR3 DNA only, 42 bases that are in frame from base 1. V drops 1 base and J drops 1 base, leaving 8 bases in between. CDR1 and CDR2 (SGHTS, YDEGEE) derive from the germline V gene. Graves' hyperthyroidism was defined as stable when no progression to ophthalmopathy occurred over 18 months of follow-up. The hyperthyroidism patients were between 18 and 65 years old and newly diagnosed, with a disease duration of less than 2 months. The study excluded patients with uncontrolled infections, other autoimmune diseases, pregnancy or lactation. Diagnoses relied on clinical symptoms, serum thyroxine and TRAb, thyroid ultrasound and orbital computed tomography. PBMCs were separated from roughly 10 ml of fresh peripheral blood using Ficoll-Paque density gradient centrifugation. Total RNA was extracted with Trizol reagent, and quality was checked on an Agilent 2100 Bioanalyzer.

The TCR beta CDR3 regions were amplified from RNA transcripts. For the first round of RT-PCR on the TCR CDR3, the HTBI primer set was used together with the Qiagen OneStep RT-PCR kit. The libraries were constructed in a second round of multiplex PCR and then size-selected and purified. Paired-end sequencing of the libraries was performed with 100 bp reads on an Illumina HiSeq2000. The paper's processing steps were these. Raw data were processed with SOAPnuke, discarding reads with adapters, uncalled bases, mean Phred below 15, or no exact constant-primer or identifier match. High-quality paired reads were merged using COPE v1.2.5, and each unique nucleotide sequence was defined as a clonotype. Clonotypes were aligned to IMGT TRBV, TRBD and TRBJ reference segments using MiTCR v1.1. The analysis included only V-J combinations with a frequency above 0.0001, which together covered around 99% of the repertoires. A TCS score was defined as the ratio between F50 (clonal expansion) and ExV (chaos), using BLOSUM62-based TCRdist between CDR3 peptides within each V-J. Welch's t-statistics and random forest reduced around 510 V-J features to 13, which were used in a naive Bayes classifier (R e1071). The public reads were reprocessed in TCRdb via fastp at Q25 and MiXCR, keeping in-frame beta chains. CDR3 protein duplicates are merged, each entry listing the most common genes and DNA. None of the V and J calls come from the authors' own analysis; TCRdb made them. Within this sample are roughly 290,000 distinct CDR3 sequences, with 12% to 15% of them counted one time only. Of the sample, roughly 7.9% is held by the ten largest clones.

Sequencing input: blood. This receptor was obtained from a woman between 40 and 55 years old with Graves' hyperthyroidism. The chain links TRBV5-8 with TRBJ1-1; the D gene is not confidently resolved. The CDR3 loop reads CASSLWSANTEAFF. The nucleotides are TGTGCCAGCAGCTTGTGGTCAGCGAACACTGAAGCTTTCTTT.